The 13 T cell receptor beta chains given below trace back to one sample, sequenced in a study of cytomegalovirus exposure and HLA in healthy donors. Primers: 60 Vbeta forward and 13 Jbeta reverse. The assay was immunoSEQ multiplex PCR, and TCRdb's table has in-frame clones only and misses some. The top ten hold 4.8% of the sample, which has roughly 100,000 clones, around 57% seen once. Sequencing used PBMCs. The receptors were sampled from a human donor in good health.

CDR3 protein: CASTLLWDREHEQFF. CDR3 sequence (DNA): TGTGCCAGCACCCTACTCTGGGACAGGGAACATGAGCAGTTCTTC. This rearrangement joins TRBV6-1 to TRBJ2-1, with 9 bases fitting TRBD1. Germline CDR1 MNHNS, CDR2 SASEGT. With 7 bases clipped from V and 8 bases from J, the junction kept 12 bases outside the gene matches. This CDR3 region has 15 residues.

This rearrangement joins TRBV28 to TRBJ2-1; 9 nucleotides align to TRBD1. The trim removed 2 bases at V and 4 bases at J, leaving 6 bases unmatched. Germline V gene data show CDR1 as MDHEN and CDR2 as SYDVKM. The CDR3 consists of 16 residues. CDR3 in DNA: TGTGCCAGCAGTTTAATTGGGGACAGGGAGTACAATGAGCAGTTCTTC. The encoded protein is CASSLIGDREYNEQFF.

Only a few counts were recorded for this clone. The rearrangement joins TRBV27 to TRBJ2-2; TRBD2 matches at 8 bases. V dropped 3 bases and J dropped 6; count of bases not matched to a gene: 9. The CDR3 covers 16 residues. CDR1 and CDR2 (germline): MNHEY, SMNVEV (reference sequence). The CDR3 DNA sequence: TGTGCCAGCAGTTTCAGAGCGGGAGTAGGGGCCGGGGAGCTGTTTTTT. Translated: CASSFRAGVGAGELFF.

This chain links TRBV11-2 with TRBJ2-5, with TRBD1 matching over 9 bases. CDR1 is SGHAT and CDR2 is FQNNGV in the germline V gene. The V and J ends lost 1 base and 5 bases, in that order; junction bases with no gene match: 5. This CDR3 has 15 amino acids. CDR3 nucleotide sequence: TGTGCCAGCAGCTTAGGGGACAGGGCAGGGGAGACCCAGTACTTC. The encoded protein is CASSLGDRAGETQYF.

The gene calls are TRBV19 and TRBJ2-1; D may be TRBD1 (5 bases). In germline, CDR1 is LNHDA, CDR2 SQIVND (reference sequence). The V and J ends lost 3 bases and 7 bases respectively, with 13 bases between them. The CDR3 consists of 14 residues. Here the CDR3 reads CASSIWGSENEQFF. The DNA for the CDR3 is TGTGCCAGTAGTATTTGGGGCTCTGAGAATGAGCAGTTCTTC.

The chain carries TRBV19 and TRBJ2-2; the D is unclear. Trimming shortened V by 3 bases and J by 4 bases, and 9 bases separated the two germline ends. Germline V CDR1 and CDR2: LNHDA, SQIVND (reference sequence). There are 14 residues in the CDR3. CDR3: CASSIVRFTGELFF. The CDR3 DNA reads TGTGCCAGTAGTATTGTCAGGTTCACCGGGGAGCTGTTTTTT.

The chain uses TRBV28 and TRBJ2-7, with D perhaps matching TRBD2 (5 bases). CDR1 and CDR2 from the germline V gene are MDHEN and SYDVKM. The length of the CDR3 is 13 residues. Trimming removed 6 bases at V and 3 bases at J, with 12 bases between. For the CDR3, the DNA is TGTGCCAGCAGCCCTGAGGGCCACTACGAGCAGTACTTC. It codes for CASSPEGHYEQYF.

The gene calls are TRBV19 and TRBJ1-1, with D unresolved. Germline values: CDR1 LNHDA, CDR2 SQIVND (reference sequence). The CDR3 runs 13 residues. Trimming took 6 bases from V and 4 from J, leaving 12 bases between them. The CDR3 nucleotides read TGTGCCAGTAGGGAGGGTGGGGTCACTGAAGCTTTCTTT. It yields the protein CASREGGVTEAFF.

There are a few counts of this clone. The CDR3 coding sequence is TGTGCCAGCAGTACCGCCGGTGGCGGGAGCTACGAGCAGTACTTC. It codes for CASSTAGGGSYEQYF. V usage is TRBV28 and J usage is TRBJ2-7; TRBD2 agrees at 7 bases. The CDR3 is made up of 15 amino acids. Germline V gene data show CDR1 as MDHEN and CDR2 as SYDVKM. The V segment lost 5 bases and the J segment 3 bases; nucleotides outside the gene matches: 10.

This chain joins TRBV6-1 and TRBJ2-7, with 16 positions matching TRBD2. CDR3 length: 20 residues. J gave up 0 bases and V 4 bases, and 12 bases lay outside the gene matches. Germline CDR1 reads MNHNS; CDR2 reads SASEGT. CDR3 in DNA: TGTGCCAGCAGTGGAGGATTACCGGGACTAGCGGGAGGGAGCTCCTACGAGCAGTACTTC. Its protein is CASSGGLPGLAGGSSYEQYF.

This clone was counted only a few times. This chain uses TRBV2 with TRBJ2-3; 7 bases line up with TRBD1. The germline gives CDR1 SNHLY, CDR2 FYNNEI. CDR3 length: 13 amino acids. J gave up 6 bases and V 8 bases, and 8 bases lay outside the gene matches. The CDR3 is CASGTGEADTQYF. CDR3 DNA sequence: TGTGCCAGCGGTACAGGGGAAGCCGATACGCAGTATTTT.

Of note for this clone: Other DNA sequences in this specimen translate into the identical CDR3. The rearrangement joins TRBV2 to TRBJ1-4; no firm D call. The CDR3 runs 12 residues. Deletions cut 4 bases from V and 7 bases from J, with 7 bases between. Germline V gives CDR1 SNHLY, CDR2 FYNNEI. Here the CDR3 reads CASSGLSEKLFF. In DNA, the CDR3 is TGTGCCAGCAGTGGGCTCTCTGAAAAACTGTTTTTT.

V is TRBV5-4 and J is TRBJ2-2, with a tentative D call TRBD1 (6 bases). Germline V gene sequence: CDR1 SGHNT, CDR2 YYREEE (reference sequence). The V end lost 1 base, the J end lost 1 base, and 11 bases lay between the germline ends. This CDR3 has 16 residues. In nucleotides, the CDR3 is TGTGCCAGCAGCTTGTCGCCGGGACAGAACACCGGGGAGCTGTTTTTT. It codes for CASSLSPGQNTGELFF.